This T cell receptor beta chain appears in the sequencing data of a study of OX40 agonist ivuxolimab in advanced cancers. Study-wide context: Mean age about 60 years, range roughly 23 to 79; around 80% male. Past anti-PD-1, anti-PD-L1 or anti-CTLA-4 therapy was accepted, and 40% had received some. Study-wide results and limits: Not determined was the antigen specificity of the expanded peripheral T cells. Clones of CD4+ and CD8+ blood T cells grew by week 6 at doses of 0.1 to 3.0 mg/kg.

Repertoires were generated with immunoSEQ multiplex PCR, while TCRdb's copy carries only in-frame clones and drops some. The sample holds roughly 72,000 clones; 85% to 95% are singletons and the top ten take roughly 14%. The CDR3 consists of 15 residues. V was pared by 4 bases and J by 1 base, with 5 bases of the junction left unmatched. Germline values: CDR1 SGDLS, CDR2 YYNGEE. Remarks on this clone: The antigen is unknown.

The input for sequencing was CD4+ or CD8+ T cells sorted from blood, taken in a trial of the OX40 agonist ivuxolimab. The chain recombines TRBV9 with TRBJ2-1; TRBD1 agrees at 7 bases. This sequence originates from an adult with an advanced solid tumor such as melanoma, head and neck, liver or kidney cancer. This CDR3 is CASSPTGLSYNEQFF. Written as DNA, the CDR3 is TGTGCCAGCAGCCCGACAGGGTTGTCCTACAATGAGCAGTTCTTC.